A single sample is the source of the 21 T cell receptor beta chains below, sequenced in a study of PD-1 blockade in classical Hodgkin lymphoma. Repertoires were generated with immunoSEQ multiplex PCR, while TCRdb's copy carries only in-frame clones and drops some. The top ten clones hold 2.5% to 3% of a sample with some 100,000 clones, about nine tenths of them seen once. Autologous stem cell transplantation was followed by relapse in every patient, and brentuximab vedotin exposure varied. The source was peripheral blood mononuclear cells (PBMCs), collected at baseline. These receptors were collected from a human donor with classical Hodgkin lymphoma.

This clone was counted once. The gene calls are TRBV18 and TRBJ2-3; no reliable D call. Trimming removed 3 bases at V and 1 base at J, with 5 bases between. The CDR3 runs to 13 residues. Per the germline V gene, CDR1 is KGHSH and CDR2 is LQKENI. CDR3 nucleotides: TGTGCCAGCTCACCGACTCGCACAGATACGCAGTATTTT. It encodes CASSPTRTDTQYF.

The V gene is TRBV6-6, the J gene TRBJ1-2, with a tentative D call TRBD1 (6 bases). Trimming removed 6 bases at V and 3 bases at J, with 11 bases between. This CDR3 has 13 residues. CDR1 and CDR2 (germline): MNHNY, SVGAGI (reference sequence). As DNA, the CDR3 is TGTGCCAGCAGAGGAGGGGGGGACTATGGCTACACCTTC. The encoded protein is CASRGGGDYGYTF.

The chain recombines TRBV28 with TRBJ2-7; 11 nucleotides match TRBD1. The V and J ends lost 4 bases and 5 bases, in that order; junction bases with no gene match: 4. The CDR3 spans 14 residues. Germline loops: CDR1 MDHEN, CDR2 SYDVKM. Here the CDR3 reads CASSSDRGLDEQYF. The CDR3 nucleotides read TGTGCCAGCAGTTCGGACAGGGGGCTTGACGAGCAGTACTTC.

This clone was observed once. The V call is TRBV15, the J call TRBJ2-1; 11 positions match TRBD2. The CDR3 has 14 residues. Looked up from germline, CDR1 is LNHNV and CDR2 is YYDKDF (reference sequence). V was pared by 8 bases and J by 8 bases, with 8 bases of the junction left unmatched. The CDR3: CATGTSGRLHEQFF. Written as DNA, the CDR3 is TGTGCCACCGGAACTAGCGGGAGACTCCATGAGCAGTTCTTC.

The V and J genes are TRBV5-1 and TRBJ1-2; 8 nucleotides line up with TRBD1. The germline CDR1 and CDR2 sequences are SGHRS and YFSETQ. The V and J ends lost 4 bases and 2 bases, in that order; junction bases with no gene match: 19. This CDR3 has 19 amino acids. The CDR3 bases are TGCGCCAGCAGCATGGAGCCGGGACAGGCCGTTTTGGAGAACTATGGCTACACCTTC. Its protein product is CASSMEPGQAVLENYGYTF.

This chain links TRBV29-1 with TRBJ2-1, with 7 bases fitting TRBD2. The germline V gene has CDR1 SQVTM and CDR2 ANQGSEA. With V trimmed by 7 bases and J by 7 bases, 7 bases remained unmatched. This CDR3 spans 12 amino acids. The CDR3 here is CSGLAEENEQFF. For the CDR3, the DNA is TGCAGCGGCCTAGCGGAGGAAAATGAGCAGTTCTTC.

This clone appeared once. The chain couples TRBV15 to TRBJ1-1, with a weak D call TRBD1 (5 bases). Trimming took 1 base from V and 3 from J, leaving 24 bases between them. Germline loops: CDR1 LNHNV, CDR2 YYDKDF (reference sequence). This CDR3 has 19 amino acids. In DNA form, the CDR3 reads TGTGCCACCAGCAGAGGGCCGCAAAGAAGGGAGGGGTGGGACACTGAAGCTTTCTTT. Translated, it gives CATSRGPQRREGWDTEAFF.

This sequence joins TRBV27 and TRBJ2-7; D gene ambiguous. This CDR3 region has 14 residues. From germline, CDR1 is MNHEY and CDR2 SMNVEV (reference sequence). Deletions cut 3 bases from V and 5 bases from J, with 14 bases between. The CDR3 bases are TGTGCCAGCAGTTTTTTAGGCGGCAACGACGAGCAGTACTTC. Its translation: CASSFLGGNDEQYF.

This chain joins TRBV6-6 and TRBJ2-7, with D perhaps TRBD2 (5 bases). The V end was cut by 0 bases, the J end by 0 bases, with 12 bases between. Germline values: CDR1 MNHNY, CDR2 SVGAGI (reference sequence). The CDR3 has 16 amino acids. The CDR3 DNA follows: TGTGCCAGCAGTTACTCGAGCAGGACTCCCTCCTACGAGCAGTACTTC. This encodes CASSYSSRTPSYEQYF.

The rearrangement links TRBV6-1 to TRBJ2-7, with 9 positions matching TRBD1. The V gene end was trimmed by 8 bases and the J gene end by 6 bases; junction bases not matched to a gene: 5. This CDR3 is 12 amino acids long. Germline V CDR1 and CDR2: MNHNS, SASEGT. The CDR3 bases are TGTGCCAGCTGGTGGACAGGGGCCGAGCAGTACTTC. Residues: CASWWTGAEQYF.

The chain carries TRBV5-6 and TRBJ2-1, with TRBD2 matching over 11 bases. The junction had 6 bases not matched to a gene; V was cut back by 1 base and J by 6 bases. CDR1 and CDR2 (germline): SGHDT, YYEEEE. The CDR3 contains 16 residues. This chain's CDR3 is CASSLLGLAVGNEQFF. In DNA, the CDR3 is TGTGCCAGCAGCTTGCTGGGACTAGCGGTGGGCAATGAGCAGTTCTTC.

The chain carries TRBV19 and TRBJ2-1; 11 bases are shared with TRBD2. Germline CDR1 and CDR2: LNHDA and SQIVND (reference sequence). This CDR3 comprises 18 residues. With 4 bases clipped from V and 7 bases from J, the junction kept 15 bases outside the gene matches. The CDR3 here is CASSTTSGITLIRNEQFF. Here the CDR3 DNA reads TGTGCCAGTAGTACGACTAGCGGGATTACCTTAATAAGGAATGAGCAGTTCTTC.

This sequence joins TRBV5-1 and TRBJ1-4; D ambiguous. Germline CDR1 reads SGHRS; CDR2 reads YFSETQ. V lost 7 bases, J lost 0 bases, and 10 bases lay in between. This CDR3 contains 14 residues. In DNA, the CDR3 is TGCGCCAGCCGGATTGGGACAACTAATGAAAAACTGTTTTTT. Its protein is CASRIGTTNEKLFF. Together with reference TRBV5-1 and TRBJ1-4, the CDR3 gives the full variable domain: KAGVTQTPRYLIKTRGQQVTLSCSPISGHRSVSWYQQTPGQGLQFLFEYFSETQRNKGNFPGRFSGRQFSNSRSEMNVSTLELGDSALYLCASRIGTTNEKLFFGSGTQLSVL.

This rearrangement joins TRBV19 to TRBJ2-5, with D perhaps matching TRBD1 (6 bases). Trimming took 3 bases from V and 4 from J, leaving 12 bases between them. This CDR3 is built from 14 residues. The germline V gene has CDR1 LNHDA and CDR2 SQIVND (reference sequence). CDR3 loop: CASSIGQPPETQYF. The CDR3 nucleotides read TGTGCCAGTAGTATCGGACAGCCCCCAGAGACCCAGTACTTC.

This clone appeared a few times. V usage is TRBV9 and J usage is TRBJ1-1; 10 bases are shared with TRBD1. The CDR3 has 16 residues. V gave up 3 bases and J gave up 1 base; unmatched junction bases: 6. The germline CDR1 and CDR2 sequences are SGDLS and YYNGEE. The CDR3 nucleotides are TGTGCCAGCAGCGCGACAGGGGGCGGAGGGAACACTGAAGCTTTCTTT. Protein sequence: CASSATGGGGNTEAFF.

CDR3 DNA: TGTGCCAGCAGTTTAATGTCCCGCTCAACACTGTTTTTT. This sequence encodes CASSLMSRSTLFF. The chain links TRBV27 to TRBJ1-4, with unresolved D. V lost 2 bases and J lost 13, with 14 bases in between. Germline V gene sequence: CDR1 MNHEY, CDR2 SMNVEV (reference sequence). The CDR3 is 13 residues long.

The J gene is TRBJ2-1, the V gene TRBV19, with 7 bases aligning to TRBD2. CDR3 length equals 15 residues. V was clipped by 2 bases and J by 10 bases; unmatched bases: 11. CDR1 is LNHDA and CDR2 is SQIVND in the germline V gene (reference sequence). The CDR3 region is CASSISTSVEGEQFF. CDR3 nucleotide sequence: TGTGCCAGTAGTATATCTACTAGCGTGGAGGGCGAGCAGTTCTTC.

The chain recombines TRBV6-1 with TRBJ1-5; tentative D call: TRBD1 (5 bases). The V end was cut by 6 bases, the J end by 6 bases, with 12 bases between. Germline loops: CDR1 MNHNS, CDR2 SASEGT. The CDR3 length is 13 residues. CDR3 sequence (DNA): TGTGCCAGCAGCCCCGACAGAGGTCAGCCCCAGCATTTT. The encoded protein is CASSPDRGQPQHF.

V gene TRBV12-5 combines with J gene TRBJ1-4, with TRBD1 as a possible D gene (5 bases). Trimming shortened V by 5 bases and J by 5 bases, and 12 bases separated the two germline ends. Germline V gene lookup returns CDR1 LGHNT and CDR2 FRNRAP. The CDR3 is 14 residues long. The CDR3, as DNA: TGTGCTAGTGGTCACGGCCAGGGAAATGAAAAACTGTTTTTT. Translation gives CASGHGQGNEKLFF.

The rearrangement uses TRBV11-2 and TRBJ1-1, with TRBD1 identical over 7 bases. There are 15 residues in the CDR3. The germline CDR1 and CDR2 sequences are SGHAT and FQNNGV. V dropped 5 bases and J dropped 3; count of bases not matched to a gene: 9. The CDR3 reads CASSPETGVYTEAFF. CDR3 in DNA: TGTGCCAGCAGCCCGGAAACAGGGGTTTACACTGAAGCTTTCTTT.

The chain has TRBV28 and TRBJ2-6; D is unresolved. Trimming stripped 5 bases from V and 2 bases from J, with 10 bases between. CDR1 MDHEN and CDR2 SYDVKM come from the germline V gene. The length of the CDR3 is 15 residues. The CDR3 protein is CASSPILTGANVLTF. The CDR3 DNA is TGTGCCAGCAGTCCCATCCTAACTGGGGCCAACGTCCTGACTTTC.